The 24 T cell receptor beta chains below all came from one sample that was sequenced in a study of human T cells and chemical hapten exposure. Time point: patch test 3, about 24 weeks after DPC sensitization. The treatment here: therapeutic diphenylcyclopropenone sensitization with weekly scalp DPC. MiXCR, run by TCRdb on the RACE reads, gives a single entry per CDR3 protein. The sample lists 80,000 to 100,000 distinct CDR3 sequences, approximately 10% occurring once. The sequences come from whole blood, collected in connection with sensitization to the hapten diphenylcyclopropenone (DPC). These receptors were taken from a woman aged 25 to 39 with alopecia areata. Some clones in this sample may be carry-over from other donors' samples.

This clonotype appeared a few times. V and J are TRBV9 and TRBJ1-1, with D hard to call. Between the trimmed V and J ends, which lost 0 bases and 2 bases, there was a span of 5 bases. Germline CDR1 is SGDLS and CDR2 is YYNGEE. The CDR3 contains 13 residues. CDR3 DNA sequence: TGTGCCAGCAGCGTAGCCCAAAACACTGAAGCTTTCTTT. Its protein is CASSVAQNTEAFF. The variable domain in full, with the rest retrieved from reference TRBV9 and TRBJ1-1, is DSGVTQTPKHLITATGQRVTLRCSPRSGDLSVYWYQQSLDQGLQFLIQYYNGEERAKGNILERFSAQQFPDLHSELNLSSLELGDSALYFCASSVAQNTEAFFGQGTRLTVV.

This clonotype showed up many times. The chain couples TRBV12-3 or TRBV12-4 to TRBJ2-5, with D perhaps assigned TRBD1 or TRBD2 (6 bases each). The CDR3 extends over 14 amino acids. The ends were cut back, 4 bases at V and 4 bases at J, with 13 bases in the middle. The DNA for the CDR3 is TGTGCCAGCAGTTCACTGGGGGGCCGAGAGACCCAGTACTTC. Translation gives CASSSLGGRETQYF.

The gene calls are TRBV12-3 or TRBV12-4 and TRBJ2-1, with D hard to call. The CDR3 consists of 16 residues. Trimming pared 6 bases from V and 0 bases from J, leaving 15 bases between. As DNA, the CDR3 is TGTGCCAGCAGAGGCTGGACGGCCAACTCCTACAATGAGCAGTTCTTC. This codes for CASRGWTANSYNEQFF.

This clonotype was seen many times. The V and J genes are TRBV18 and TRBJ1-1; D may be TRBD1 (6 bases). CDR3 length: 13 residues. V lost 4 bases to trimming and J lost 1 base, with 7 bases between them. Per germline, CDR1 KGHSH and CDR2 LQKENI. CDR3 coding DNA: TGTGCCAGCTCACAGGGACAGAACACTGAAGCTTTCTTT. It translates to CASSQGQNTEAFF. Variable domain in full (rest from reference TRBV18 and TRBJ1-1): NAGVMQNPRHLVRRRGQEARLRCSPMKGHSHVYWYRQLPEEGLKFMVYLQKENIIDESGMPKERFSAEFPKEGPSILRIQQVVRGDSAAYFCASSQGQNTEAFFGQGTRLTVV.

In this sample, this clonotype turned up many times. This chain connects TRBV3-1 to TRBJ1-2; 7 positions agree with TRBD1. The CDR3 extends over 16 amino acids. V dropped 0 bases and J dropped 2; count of bases not matched to a gene: 6. CDR1 and CDR2 (germline): LGHDT, YNNKEL (reference sequence). The CDR3 reads CASSQDEGATNYGYTF. The CDR3, as DNA: TGTGCCAGCAGCCAAGACGAGGGGGCTACAAACTATGGCTACACCTTC.

This clonotype was seen repeatedly, ten times or more. The chain has TRBV10-1 and TRBJ1-1; maybe TRBD1 (5 bases). The CDR3 runs to 13 residues. V was cut by 2 bases and J by 3 bases, with 7 bases left in between. CDR1 is WNHNN, CDR2 SYGVQD, per germline (reference sequence). For the CDR3, the DNA is TGCGCCAGCAGTGAGCAGGGTTACACTGAAGCTTTCTTT. It translates to CASSEQGYTEAFF.

CDR3 sequence: CSASVEGGGSEAFF. The CDR3 DNA follows: TGCAGTGCTAGCGTTGAGGGAGGGGGCTCAGAAGCTTTCTTT. This sequence joins TRBV20-1 and TRBJ1-1; 7 bases map to TRBD1. V lost 3 bases and J lost 8; bases outside the gene matches: 12. Germline CDR1 and CDR2: DFQATT and SNEGSKA (reference sequence). The CDR3 runs 14 residues.

The chain has TRBV6-1 and TRBJ2-6; D gene uncertain. Trimming took 4 bases from V and 0 from J, leaving 4 bases between them. Germline V gives CDR1 MNHNS, CDR2 SASEGT. CDR3 length: 14 residues. The CDR3 loop is CASSGSSGANVLTF. The CDR3 DNA sequence: TGTGCCAGCAGTGGGAGCTCTGGGGCCAACGTCCTGACTTTC.

This sequence joins TRBV7-7 and TRBJ2-3, with TRBD2 identical over 15 bases. The germline V gene encodes CDR1 SSHAT and CDR2 FNYEAQ (reference sequence). The CDR3 is 16 residues long. V trimming: 5 bases; J trimming: 4 bases; junction bases outside the gene matches: 4. In nucleotides, the CDR3 is TGTGCCAGCAGCGAGGGACTAGCGGGGGGCGCAGATACGCAGTATTTT. Residues: CASSEGLAGGADTQYF.

The chain combines TRBV29-1 with TRBJ2-2; D is uncertain. V shed 4 bases and J shed 1 base, with 4 bases lying between them. Germline V gene sequence: CDR1 SQVTM, CDR2 ANQGSEA. This CDR3 comprises 12 residues. CDR3 residues: CSVGLNTGELFF. The CDR3 DNA is TGCAGCGTTGGACTGAACACCGGGGAGCTGTTTTTT.

The chain recombines TRBV18 with TRBJ2-5; D gene ambiguous. The germline V and J ends were trimmed by 6 bases and 2 bases, with 7 bases remaining between them. Per the germline V gene, CDR1 is KGHSH and CDR2 is LQKENI. The CDR3 covers 12 residues. The CDR3 region has the DNA TGTGCCAGCTCCCCAATTCAAGAGACCCAGTACTTC. This encodes CASSPIQETQYF.

This clonotype was detected ten times or more. The genes are TRBV6-2 or TRBV6-3 and TRBJ1-5; perhaps TRBD1 as D (6 bases). CDR1 is MNHEY and CDR2 is SVGEGT in the germline V gene. V was trimmed by 5 bases and J by 6 bases, leaving 11 bases between them. CDR3 length: 13 amino acids. The CDR3 DNA reads as TGTGCCAGCAGTCGACAGGCAATTCAGCCCCAGCATTTT. It codes for CASSRQAIQPQHF.

The chain uses TRBV10-3 and TRBJ1-1; no clear D gene. Germline assignment: CDR1 ENHRY and CDR2 SYGVKD. This CDR3 is 14 amino acids long. V was trimmed by 4 bases and J by 0 bases, leaving 9 bases between them. The CDR3 nucleotides are TGTGCCATCAGTGCTCGGGTACTGAACACTGAAGCTTTCTTT. Translated: CAISARVLNTEAFF.

The chain uses TRBV28 and TRBJ1-1; no definite D call. V was cut by 6 bases and J by 8 bases, with 13 bases left in between. The CDR3 is 12 amino acids. CDR1 is MDHEN and CDR2 is SYDVKM in the germline V gene. CDR3 DNA sequence: TGTGCCAGCAGGCCGCTTATGGCAGAAGCTTTCTTT. It is translated as CASRPLMAEAFF.

This clonotype occurred a few times. J is TRBJ1-1 and V is TRBV11-2, with unresolved D. The CDR3 consists of 16 residues. Trimming cost V 1 base and J 3 bases, with 15 bases left between them. CDR1 SGHAT and CDR2 FQNNGV come from the germline V gene. The DNA of the CDR3 is TGTGCCAGCAGCTTAGGCCTCTTGGCGAAGGACACTGAAGCTTTCTTT. It specifies CASSLGLLAKDTEAFF. The full variable domain, its missing parts supplied by reference TRBV11-2 and TRBJ1-1, is EAGVAQSPRYKIIEKRQSVAFWCNPISGHATLYWYQQILGQGPKLLIQFQNNGVVDDSQLPKDRFSAERLKGVDSTLKIQPAKLEDSAVYLCASSLGLLAKDTEAFFGQGTRLTVV.

At least ten counts were recorded for this clonotype. This chain links TRBV14 with TRBJ2-2, with D maybe TRBD2 (5 bases). CDR3 size: 14 residues. CDR1 is SGHDN and CDR2 is FVKESK in the germline V gene. Trimming shortened V by 1 base and J by 3 bases, and 6 bases separated the two germline ends. The CDR3 sequence: CASSQAGYTGELFF. CDR3 bases: TGTGCCAGCAGCCAAGCGGGGTACACCGGGGAGCTGTTTTTT.

The chain uses TRBV27 and TRBJ1-1; TRBD1 is a possible D gene (5 bases). V was clipped by 5 bases and J by 1 base, with 14 bases between them. This CDR3 comprises 15 residues. The V gene's germline CDR1 is MNHEY and CDR2 SMNVEV (reference sequence). The CDR3 reads CASSLWDGRNTEAFF. The CDR3 DNA reads TGTGCCAGCAGTCTCTGGGACGGGAGGAACACTGAAGCTTTCTTT.

This clonotype was seen at least ten times. This chain links TRBV27 with TRBJ2-1, with a weak D call TRBD2 (6 bases). V was clipped by 2 bases and J by 8 bases, with 16 bases between them. Looked up from germline, CDR1 is MNHEY and CDR2 is SMNVEV (reference sequence). The CDR3 has 15 residues. The CDR3 DNA sequence: TGTGCCAGCAGTTTAGGGTGGGAGGCCGGGGATGAGCAGTTCTTC. Protein: CASSLGWEAGDEQFF.

This clonotype was found many times. The genes are TRBV27 and TRBJ1-3; D might be TRBD1 (6 bases). With 5 bases removed from V and 2 bases from J, the gap between germline ends came to 10 bases. The CDR3 covers 14 residues. Per the germline V gene, CDR1 is MNHEY and CDR2 is SMNVEV (reference sequence). This CDR3 is CASSLHRAGNTIYF. DNA for the CDR3: TGTGCCAGCAGTCTCCACAGGGCTGGAAACACCATATATTTT.

V gene TRBV2 combines with J gene TRBJ1-1; D call uncertain. This CDR3 spans 12 amino acids. CDR1 SNHLY and CDR2 FYNNEI come from the germline V gene. Between the trimmed V and J ends, which lost 6 bases and 4 bases, there was a span of 9 bases. Written as DNA, the CDR3 is TGTGCCAGCAGCGGACGGGGCACTGAAGCTTTCTTT. As protein: CASSGRGTEAFF.

In its sample, this clonotype was seen many times. The junction and the germline gene differ at one end; a read error may be behind it. J is TRBJ2-4 and V is TRBV29-1, with TRBD2 as a possible D gene (5 bases). Per germline, CDR1 SQVTM and CDR2 ANQGSEA. CDR3 length: 11 residues. This chain's CDR3 is CSVGRENIQYF. The CDR3, as DNA: TGCAGCGTTGGACGGGAAAACATCCAGTACTTC. The variable domain in full, completed from reference TRBV29-1 and TRBJ2-4, reads SAVISQKPSRDICQRGTSLTIQCQVDSQVTMMFWYRQQPGQSLTLIATANQGSEATYESGFVIDKFPISRPNLTFSTLTVSNMSPEDSSIYLCSVGRENIQYFGAGTRLSVL.

The chain joins TRBV6-2 or TRBV6-3 to TRBJ2-7, with TRBD1 as a possible D gene (5 bases). This CDR3 contains 13 residues. Per the germline V gene, CDR1 is MNHEY and CDR2 is SVGEGT. V was shortened by 7 bases and J by 0 bases, with 10 bases between the two germline ends. DNA for the CDR3: TGTGCCAGCATTCAAGGGGCCTCCTACGAGCAGTACTTC. This codes for CASIQGASYEQYF.

The V and J genes are TRBV5-1 and TRBJ2-1; D not resolved. CDR3 size: 14 residues. Trimming removed 1 base at V and 5 bases at J, with 10 bases between. CDR1 is SGHRS, CDR2 YFSETQ, per germline. This CDR3 reads CASSLRGTDNEQFF. The CDR3 coding sequence is TGCGCCAGCAGCTTGCGCGGTACTGACAATGAGCAGTTCTTC.

This sequence joins TRBV7-2 and TRBJ1-4, with 8 bases lining up with TRBD1. The length of the CDR3 is 16 residues. J lost 4 bases, V lost 0 bases, and 4 bases had no gene match. From germline, CDR1 is SGHTA and CDR2 FQGNSA. The CDR3 DNA reads as TGTGCCAGCAGCTTAGCCGGACAGGGTTATAATGAAAAACTGTTTTTT. Translation: CASSLAGQGYNEKLFF.